The 11 T cell receptor beta chains listed next were all sequenced from one sample in a study of T cell changes during pregnancy in multiple sclerosis. Some clones are missing from TCRdb's copy, which holds only in-frame ones; the method was immunoSEQ multiplex PCR. This sample has 18,000 or so clones, with around 89% found just once. The material sequenced was CD4+ T cells from peripheral blood mononuclear cells, taken in the first trimester of pregnancy. These TCRs come from a female donor in good health, enrolled as a control in a pregnancy study.

This clone came up a few times. The chain uses TRBV5-5 and TRBJ1-1; D unresolved. Germline CDR1 reads SGHKS; CDR2 reads YYEKEE (reference sequence). This CDR3 region has 13 residues. With 4 bases removed from V and 6 bases from J, the gap between germline ends came to 13 bases. The CDR3 spells CASSLRLFAEAFF. The CDR3 nucleotides read TGTGCCAGCAGCCTTAGACTGTTCGCTGAAGCTTTCTTT.

The chain uses TRBV28 and TRBJ2-3, with 11 bases lining up with TRBD2. This CDR3 has 16 amino acids. Losses at the gene ends were 5 bases for V and 2 bases for J; bases not matched to a gene: 6. Per the germline V gene, CDR1 is MDHEN and CDR2 is SYDVKM. Here the CDR3 reads CASSPLAGGPTDTQYF. CDR3 in DNA: TGTGCCAGCAGTCCGCTAGCGGGGGGACCCACAGATACGCAGTATTTT.

The V and J genes are TRBV7-6 and TRBJ2-1; 7 bases align to TRBD2. CDR1 is SGHVS and CDR2 is FNYEAQ in the germline V gene. There are 13 residues in the CDR3. Unmatched junction bases numbered 8, after V lost 7 bases and J lost 8 bases. DNA of the CDR3: TGTGCCAGCACCTCCTGGGGGAGGGATGAGCAGTTCTTC. Amino acids: CASTSWGRDEQFF.

The V gene is TRBV5-6, the J gene TRBJ1-5; tentative D call: TRBD1 (5 bases). Germline CDR1 is SGHDT and CDR2 is YYEEEE. Trimming removed 4 bases at V and 6 bases at J, with 14 bases between. The CDR3 has 14 residues. The CDR3 loop is CASSRGGGGQPQHF. The CDR3 DNA follows: TGTGCCAGCAGCCGAGGCGGGGGTGGTCAGCCCCAGCATTTT.

The chain recombines TRBV5-1 with TRBJ2-7; 8 bases line up with TRBD2. CDR1 is SGHRS, CDR2 YFSETQ, per germline. This CDR3 region has 13 residues. After removal of 6 bases from V and 6 bases from J, the junction contained 8 bases not matched to a gene. Here the CDR3 reads CASKSGSVSEQYF. CDR3 sequence (DNA): TGCGCCAGCAAAAGCGGGAGTGTAAGCGAGCAGTACTTC.

The gene calls are TRBV10-3 and TRBJ1-5, with a weak D call TRBD1 (6 bases). Germline CDR1 and CDR2: ENHRY and SYGVKD. V gave up 11 bases and J gave up 4 bases, with 15 bases separating them. The CDR3 loop spans 13 amino acids. CDR3 nucleotide sequence: TGTGCCGCCCATGGACAGCTTAATCAGCCCCAGCATTTT. The encoded protein is CAAHGQLNQPQHF.

This rearrangement joins TRBV11-2 to TRBJ1-4, with D unresolved. This CDR3 region has 15 residues. Germline assignment: CDR1 SGHAT and CDR2 FQNNGV. Trimming took 5 bases from V and 0 from J, leaving 10 bases between them. The CDR3 sequence is CASSPRRATNEKLFF. The CDR3 bases are TGTGCCAGCAGCCCTCGACGGGCAACTAATGAAAAACTGTTTTTT.

The chain uses TRBV4-1 and TRBJ1-3, with 7 bases fitting TRBD1. CDR3 length: 14 residues. Germline V gene lookup returns CDR1 MGHRA and CDR2 YSYEKL. The ends lost 2 bases at V and 4 bases at J; junction bases unmatched: 2. For the CDR3, the DNA is TGCGCCAGCAGCCAAACGGGACAGGGAAACACCATATATTTT. Its translation is CASSQTGQGNTIYF.

The rearrangement joins TRBV6-6 to TRBJ1-4, with TRBD1 as a possible D gene (5 bases). The CDR3 loop spans 15 amino acids. Germline V lookup: CDR1 MNHNY, CDR2 SVGAGI (reference sequence). V was pared by 4 bases and J by 5 bases, with 14 bases between. As DNA, the CDR3 is TGTGCCAGCAGTTCAGGAGGGGCACAGAATGAAAAACTGTTTTTT. Translated, it gives CASSSGGAQNEKLFF.

This clone came up once. The CDR3 reads CASSLGTGLYEQYF. In DNA form, the CDR3 reads TGTGCCAGCAGCCTCGGGACAGGGCTCTACGAGCAGTACTTC. This rearrangement joins TRBV11-1 to TRBJ2-7, with 9 bases matching TRBD1. The CDR3 consists of 14 residues. Germline V gene sequence: CDR1 SGHAT, CDR2 FQDESV (reference sequence). Losses at the gene ends were 5 bases for V and 3 bases for J; bases not matched to a gene: 5.

The chain is built from TRBV7-9 and TRBJ1-2; no reliable D call. V lost 6 bases and J lost 5, with 16 bases in between. The CDR3 sequence is 14 residues long. The germline V gene encodes CDR1 SEHNR and CDR2 FQNEAQ (reference sequence). The CDR3 DNA follows: TGTGCCAGCAGACCTCCGGGATCCCTTTATGGCTACACCTTC. The encoded protein is CASRPPGSLYGYTF.